Presented here are 2 T cell receptor beta chains from one specimen sequenced in a study of CD8 T cells in ankylosing spondylitis. TCRdb processed the 5' RACE reads anew with MiXCR; each CDR3 protein has one entry. The table shows about 140,000 distinct CDR3 sequences, with about 10% occurring only once. The material sequenced was blood, either unsorted or a sorted T cell fraction (not recorded which). These receptor sequences come from a female donor with ankylosing spondylitis or in good health (not recorded which).

The gene calls are TRBV7-9 and TRBJ2-1; the D gene is possibly TRBD1 (5 bases). V was clipped by 4 bases and J by 6 bases, with 10 bases between them. The germline V gene has CDR1 SEHNR and CDR2 FQNEAQ (reference sequence). The CDR3 runs to 13 residues. The CDR3 is CASSSQQGNEQFF. CDR3 coding DNA: TGTGCCAGCAGCTCCCAGCAGGGCAATGAGCAGTTCTTC.

The V gene is TRBV6-2 or TRBV6-3, the J gene TRBJ2-1; D gene unclear. Deletions cut 3 bases from V and 6 bases from J, with 9 bases between. Germline CDR1 reads MNHEY; CDR2 reads SVGEGT. The CDR3 length is 13 residues. The CDR3 bases are TGTGCCAGCAGTTATGCCAGGTCCAATGAGCAGTTCTTC. This translates into CASSYARSNEQFF.